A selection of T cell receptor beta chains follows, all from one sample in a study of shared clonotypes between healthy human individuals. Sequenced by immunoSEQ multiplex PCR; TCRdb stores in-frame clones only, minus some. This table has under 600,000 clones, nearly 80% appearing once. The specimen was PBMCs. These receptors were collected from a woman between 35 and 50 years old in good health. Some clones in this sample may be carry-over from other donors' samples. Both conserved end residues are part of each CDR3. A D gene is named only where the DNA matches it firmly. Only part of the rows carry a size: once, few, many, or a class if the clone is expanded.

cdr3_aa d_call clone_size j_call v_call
CASSSVTQFYNEQFF . . TRBJ2-1 TRBV6-6
CASSLDWAGGAKETQYF . few TRBJ2-5 TRBV11-2
CASSLIPTNQKSTGQVTEAFF . many TRBJ1-1 TRBV5-1
CASRPEGGAGYAEQYF . . TRBJ2-7 TRBV5-1
CASSLSTGMIGTEAFF . . TRBJ1-1 TRBV5-1
CASSLGPGVVDGYTF . . TRBJ1-2 TRBV7-9
CASSIQGSGAYEQYF . . TRBJ2-7 TRBV6-6
CASSETGEDQPQHF TRBD1 . TRBJ1-5 TRBV7-9
CASSLRDGSSYEQYF . . TRBJ2-7 TRBV19
CASSPEFLGGYTF . . TRBJ1-2 TRBV5-6
CASSPEGSGANVLTF . . TRBJ2-6 TRBV7-9
CASSANRGPNEQFF TRBD1 few TRBJ2-1 TRBV11-3
CATSQGVSRGVNEQFF . . TRBJ2-1 TRBV15
CALTNRAYTQYF . few TRBJ2-3 TRBV30
CASSFHADRPFQTYEQYF . . TRBJ2-7 TRBV5-7
CASSEVAQGNTDTQYF . . TRBJ2-3 TRBV6-1
CASSLVQGRGNTIYF . . TRBJ1-3 TRBV11-2
CAISESRARGANVLTF . . TRBJ2-6 TRBV10-3
CASSLGQASTDTQYF . . TRBJ2-3 TRBV5-1
CASRLAPNEKLFF . . TRBJ1-4 TRBV2
CASSVGGNYNEQFF . once TRBJ2-1 TRBV9
CASSPPAGGNEQFF TRBD2 . TRBJ2-1 TRBV18
CASSVQGWGTEAFF . . TRBJ1-1 TRBV2
CASSPAGGDRYEQYF TRBD2 . TRBJ2-7 TRBV18
CASSVGPIDRGGTEAFF TRBD1 . TRBJ1-1 TRBV9
CASFQHPTPQHF . once TRBJ1-5 TRBV21-1
CASRGGPADGYTF . few TRBJ1-2 TRBV25-1
CASSQDARTYNEQFF . . TRBJ2-1 TRBV4-3
CASRQGSAEAFF TRBD1 medium-sized TRBJ1-1 TRBV6-5
CAISEFPTDSYEQYF . . TRBJ2-7 TRBV10-3
CASSIRDRATEAFF TRBD1 . TRBJ1-1 TRBV10-2
CASSPEKGVNSGNTIYF . many TRBJ1-3 TRBV18
CASSLAQPVTGTGYEQYF TRBD1 . TRBJ2-7 TRBV11-1
CASRSGSGDRNQPQHF . once TRBJ1-5 TRBV2
CASSLSSIHEQYF . . TRBJ2-7 TRBV5-3
CASSLRDGSDTQYF . . TRBJ2-3 TRBV27
CAISPKRESHEQYF TRBD2 . TRBJ2-7 TRBV6-1
CASRGGGNQPQHF TRBD1 . TRBJ1-5 TRBV7-2
CASSPSLAGGIGEQFF TRBD2 . TRBJ2-1 TRBV11-2
CASMTGGKLFF TRBD1 once TRBJ1-4 TRBV28
CASSLGGQGETQYF TRBD1 . TRBJ2-5 TRBV11-3
CASSSLSGRTSEEQFF . . TRBJ2-1 TRBV11-2
CASSAGDGSPLHF . . TRBJ1-6 TRBV2
CASSPPPSGRSTDTQYF TRBD2 . TRBJ2-3 TRBV5-4
CAIGVGGAGAQDTQYF TRBD2 . TRBJ2-3 TRBV10-3
CASSAGTTLSYNEQFF TRBD2 . TRBJ2-1 TRBV9
CASSLGTTYEQYF . once TRBJ2-7 TRBV7-3
CASTPGGGGYTF TRBD1 . TRBJ1-2 TRBV5-6
CASSVGFFPAFF . few TRBJ1-1 TRBV19
CASSEDRGNSPLHF TRBD1 . TRBJ1-6 TRBV6-5
CASSQDRGGVNRYEQYF . . TRBJ2-7 TRBV4-2
CASSLMMVTEAFF . few TRBJ1-1 TRBV7-2
CASKRTGGIYNEQFF TRBD2 . TRBJ2-1 TRBV5-1
CASSDPLAGENYEQYF TRBD2 many TRBJ2-7 TRBV5-1
CASSSEKYTEAFF . . TRBJ1-1 TRBV7-2
CASSEWTGEQPQHF TRBD1 . TRBJ1-5 TRBV2
CASSQRAEREGPGELFF . . TRBJ2-2 TRBV21-1
CAISESGKNTEAFF . few TRBJ1-1 TRBV10-3
CASDRGLRNEQFF TRBD1 . TRBJ2-1 TRBV13